Listed below are T cell receptor beta chains from one sample, sequenced in a study of CD8 T cells in ankylosing spondylitis. TCRdb processed the 5' RACE reads anew with MiXCR; each CDR3 protein has one entry. The data contain fewer than 500,000 distinct CDR3 sequences, approximately 20% of them singletons. Sequenced material: blood, either unsorted or a sorted T cell fraction (not recorded which). These TCRs come from a male donor with ankylosing spondylitis. Both conserved end residues are trimmed from each CDR3.

V gene: TRBV5-1
J gene: TRBJ1-4
CDR3 protein: ASSLVSVGEKLF

V gene: TRBV29-1
J gene: TRBJ1-1
CDR3 protein: SVERPENTEAF

V gene: TRBV20-1
J gene: TRBJ2-7
CDR3 protein: SAMSGLAEPYEQY

V gene: TRBV20-1
J gene: TRBJ2-7
CDR3 protein: SVGQGLYEQY

V gene: TRBV21-1
J gene: TRBJ1-1
CDR3 protein: ASNRGQAF

V gene: TRBV20-1
J gene: TRBJ2-1
CDR3 protein: SATYPSSPLNEQF

V gene: TRBV18
J gene: TRBJ2-1
CDR3 protein: ASSPTGANYNEQF

V gene: TRBV29-1
J gene: TRBJ2-1
CDR3 protein: SVEGRGSSSYNEQF

V gene: TRBV5-1
J gene: TRBJ1-3
CDR3 protein: ASSSDRPGDTIY

V gene: TRBV24-1
J gene: TRBJ2-5
CDR3 protein: ATSETRAADRETQY

V gene: TRBV10-3
J gene: TRBJ2-1
CDR3 protein: AISEMGARNEQF

V gene: TRBV20-1
J gene: TRBJ1-4
CDR3 protein: SAARGGLSEKLF

V gene: TRBV5-6
J gene: TRBJ1-2
CDR3 protein: ASSRLDRNYYGYT

V gene: TRBV12-3/TRBV12-4
J gene: TRBJ2-1
CDR3 protein: ASRAREGYSNEQF

V gene: TRBV7-2
J gene: TRBJ2-1
CDR3 protein: ASSLGPRGSYNEQF

V gene: TRBV28
J gene: TRBJ2-3
CDR3 protein: ASSHSEGGQY

V gene: TRBV28
J gene: TRBJ1-5
CDR3 protein: ASASWDPQPQH

V gene: TRBV29-1
J gene: TRBJ2-7
CDR3 protein: SVTGGETSYEQY

V gene: TRBV5-6
J gene: TRBJ1-5
CDR3 protein: ASSRTSNQPQH

V gene: TRBV6-1
J gene: TRBJ1-4
CDR3 protein: ASSGGAPNEKLF

V gene: TRBV29-1
J gene: TRBJ2-7
CDR3 protein: SVEDRETYEQY

V gene: TRBV19
J gene: TRBJ2-7
CDR3 protein: ATLSQGREQY